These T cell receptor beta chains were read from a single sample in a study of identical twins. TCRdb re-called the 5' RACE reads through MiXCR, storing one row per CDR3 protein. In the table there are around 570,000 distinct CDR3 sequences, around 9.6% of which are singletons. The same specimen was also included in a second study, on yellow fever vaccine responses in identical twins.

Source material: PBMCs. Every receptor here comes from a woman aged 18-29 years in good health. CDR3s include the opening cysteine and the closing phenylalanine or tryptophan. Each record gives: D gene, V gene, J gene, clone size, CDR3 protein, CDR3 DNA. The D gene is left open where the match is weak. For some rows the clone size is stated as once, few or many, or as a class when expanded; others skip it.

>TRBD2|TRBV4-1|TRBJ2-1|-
CASSPLTSGRFGGQFF
TGCGCCAGCAGCCCCTTGACTAGCGGGAGATTCGGGGGGCAGTTCTTC
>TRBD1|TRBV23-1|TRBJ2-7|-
CASSQFPSGGAGEQYF
TGCGCCAGCAGTCAATTCCCGTCAGGGGGCGCGGGCGAGCAGTACTTC
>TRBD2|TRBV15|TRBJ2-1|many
CATSRNRGGPHNEQFF
TGTGCCACCAGCAGAAACCGGGGAGGGCCCCACAATGAGCAGTTCTTC
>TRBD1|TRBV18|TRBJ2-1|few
CASSPDRADEQFF
TGTGCCAGCTCACCCGACAGGGCTGATGAGCAGTTCTTC
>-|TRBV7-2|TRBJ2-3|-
CASAPARLPGVDTQYF
TGTGCCAGCGCTCCTGCGCGACTGCCCGGAGTAGATACGCAGTATTTT
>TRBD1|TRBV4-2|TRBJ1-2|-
CASSQEFGTAYGYTF
TGTGCCAGCAGCCAAGAGTTCGGGACAGCTTATGGCTACACCTTC
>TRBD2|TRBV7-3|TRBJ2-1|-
CASSSGTSGGPYNEQFF
TGTGCCAGCAGCTCAGGGACTAGCGGGGGCCCCTACAATGAGCAGTTCTTC
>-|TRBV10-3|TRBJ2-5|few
CAASAERETQYF
TGTGCCGCCTCGGCAGAGAGGGAGACCCAGTACTTC
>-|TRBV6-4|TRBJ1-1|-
CASSDSFSGVKTEAFF
TGTGCCAGCAGTGACTCGTTTTCAGGGGTCAAGACTGAAGCTTTCTTT
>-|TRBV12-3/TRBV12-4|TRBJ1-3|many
CASSPRHQAGNTIYF
TGTGCCAGCAGTCCACGACATCAGGCTGGAAACACCATATATTTT
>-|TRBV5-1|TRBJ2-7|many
CASSLSLVDEQYF
TGCGCCAGCAGCTTGAGTCTAGTCGACGAGCAGTACTTC
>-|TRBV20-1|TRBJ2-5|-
CSARQGPAPQETQYF
TGCAGTGCTAGACAGGGTCCCGCTCCACAAGAGACCCAGTACTTC
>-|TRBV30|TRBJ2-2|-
CAWSVNSLNTGELFF
TGTGCCTGGAGTGTAAACAGTTTGAACACCGGGGAGCTGTTTTTT
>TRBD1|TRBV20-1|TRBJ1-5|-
CSAGTGINQPQHF
TGCAGTGCAGGGACAGGCATTAATCAGCCCCAGCATTTT
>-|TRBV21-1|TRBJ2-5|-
CASSSTTSGRAGETQYF
TGTGCCAGCAGCTCAACGACTAGCGGGAGGGCCGGAGAGACCCAGTACTTC
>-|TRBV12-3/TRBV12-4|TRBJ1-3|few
CASSEFWGDAGNTIYF
TGTGCCAGTTCGGAGTTCTGGGGTGACGCTGGAAACACCATATATTTT
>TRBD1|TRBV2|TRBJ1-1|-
CASIPQGGTEAFF
TGTGCCAGCATCCCACAGGGGGGCACTGAAGCTTTCTTT
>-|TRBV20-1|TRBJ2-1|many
CSASPQSGRSNEQFF
TGCAGTGCTTCCCCTCAGAGCGGAAGAAGCAATGAGCAGTTCTTC
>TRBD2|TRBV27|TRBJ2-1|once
CASKYRGTSGVHEQFF
TGTGCCAGCAAATACAGGGGGACTAGCGGGGTGCATGAGCAGTTCTTC
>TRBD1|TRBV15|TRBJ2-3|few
CATRGQGLDTQYF
TGTGCCACCAGGGGACAGGGATTGGATACGCAGTATTTT
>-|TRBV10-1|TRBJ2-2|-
CASARTPNTGELFF
TGCGCCAGCGCTCGGACACCTAACACCGGGGAGCTGTTTTTT
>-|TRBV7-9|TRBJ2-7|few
CASSSPRELVYEQYF
TGTGCCAGCAGCTCTCCTCGGGAGTTAGTCTACGAGCAGTACTTC
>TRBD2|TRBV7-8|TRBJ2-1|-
CASHAGTSGSSYNEQFF
TGTGCCAGCCACGCCGGGACTAGCGGGAGCTCCTACAATGAGCAGTTCTTC
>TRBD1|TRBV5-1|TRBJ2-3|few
CASSRGTGDTDTQYF
TGCGCCAGCAGCCGGGGAACAGGGGATACAGATACGCAGTATTTT
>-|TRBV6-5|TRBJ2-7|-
CASSYGGGGLEQYF
TGTGCCAGCAGTTACGGGGGAGGCGGGTTAGAGCAGTACTTC
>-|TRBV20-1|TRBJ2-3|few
CSARRDSTDTQYF
TGCAGTGCTAGGCGGGACAGCACAGATACGCAGTATTTT
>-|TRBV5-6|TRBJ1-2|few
CASSLAGGRKSYGYTF
TGTGCCAGCAGCTTGGCCGGTGGCAGGAAAAGCTATGGCTACACCTTC